Listed here is a single T cell receptor (beta chain). Its antigen remains unknown. This entry belongs to a study of blood T cells in healthy people across ages. On the study more broadly: Capturing about one barcoded beta molecule per two T cells was achieved by template switching. Study findings and constraints: The long-lived group displayed more naive CD4+ cells, plus higher diversity, than the aged donors did.

V dropped 4 bases and J dropped 3 bases, with 15 bases sitting between them. The CDR3 consists of 16 residues. Germline CDR1 reads MGHRA; CDR2 reads YSYEKL. For the second PCR, which ran for roughly 6 to 12 cycles, a sample-barcoded 5' primer and a J-beta primer mix were used. TCRdb redid the calling of the 5' RACE reads with MiXCR, one entry per CDR3 protein. Here the sample spans hundreds of thousands of distinct CDR3 sequences, roughly three fifths being singletons. This clonotype was sampled from a man in his 60s in good health. V usage is TRBV4-1 and J usage is TRBJ1-4, with a possible D match to TRBD1 (5 bases). Sample: blood. The CDR3 DNA reads as TGCGCCAGCAGCCCCAGCTCAGGGATGGCTAATGAAAAACTGTTTTTT. Translated, it gives CASSPSSGMANEKLFF.